What follows are 22 T cell receptor beta chains derived from one specimen sequenced in a study of spatial heterogeneity in lung cancer. TCRdb ran MiXCR on the 5' RACE reads and lists one entry per CDR3 protein. This sample has approximately 70,000 distinct CDR3 sequences; less than 9.5% occur once, and the top ten carry under 2.5%. Time point noted: blood at routine non-recurrence follow-up after resection. Material: PBMCs, obtained at follow-up. Receptor source: a female donor with early-stage non-small cell lung cancer.

This clonotype was observed many times. CDR3 nucleotide sequence: TGTGCCAGCAGGCGGACAGGGACGGATGGCTACACCTTC. Residues: CASRRTGTDGYTF. This chain links TRBV12-3 or TRBV12-4 with TRBJ1-2; 8 nucleotides agree with TRBD1. CDR3 length equals 13 residues. V trimming: 6 bases; J trimming: 6 bases; junction bases outside the gene matches: 6.

This clonotype has ten or more counts. The V gene is TRBV25-1, the J gene TRBJ1-1; possibly TRBD1 for D (5 bases). CDR3 length: 13 amino acids. Trimming took 10 bases from V and 3 from J, leaving 15 bases between them. The germline CDR1 and CDR2 sequences are MGHDK and SYGVNS. CDR3 in DNA: TGTGCCACAGGAGGGGATGGAGACACTGAAGCTTTCTTT. This sequence encodes CATGGDGDTEAFF.

This clonotype appeared a few times. The chain couples TRBV4-2 to TRBJ1-5; D gene unclear. The V and J ends lost 0 bases and 9 bases respectively, with 15 bases between them. The CDR3 totals 15 residues. Germline V lookup: CDR1 LGHNA, CDR2 YNFKEQ. CDR3 sequence: CASSQDGGVGRPQHF. The CDR3, as DNA: TGTGCCAGCAGCCAAGATGGTGGGGTTGGAAGGCCCCAGCATTTT.

In this sample, this clonotype turned up many times. V and J are TRBV25-1 and TRBJ1-1, with TRBD1 identical over 9 bases. Germline assignment: CDR1 MGHDK and CDR2 SYGVNS. Trimming removed 5 bases from V and 1 base from J; junction bases left unmatched: 5. The CDR3 sequence is 15 residues long. This chain's CDR3 is CASSPGTGSNTEAFF. CDR3 DNA: TGTGCCAGCAGTCCCGGGACAGGGTCGAACACTGAAGCTTTCTTT. Supplemented by reference TRBV25-1 and TRBJ1-1, the full variable domain reads EADIYQTPRYLVIGTGKKITLECSQTMGHDKMYWYQQDPGMELHLIHYSYGVNSTEKGDLSSESTVSRIRTEHFPLTLESARPSHTSQYLCASSPGTGSNTEAFFGQGTRLTVV.

This clonotype was found many times. The J gene is TRBJ2-1, the V gene TRBV6-5; perhaps TRBD1 as D (6 bases). This CDR3 is 13 amino acids long. Germline assignment: CDR1 MNHEY and CDR2 SVGAGI. Trimming stripped 6 bases from V and 7 bases from J, with 13 bases between. The CDR3 protein is CASRPQGWNEQFF. In DNA, the CDR3 is TGTGCCAGCAGGCCCCAGGGGTGGAATGAGCAGTTCTTC.

The table lists this clonotype with many counts. The chain couples TRBV12-3 or TRBV12-4 to TRBJ1-2; 7 bases map to TRBD1. J was trimmed by 7 bases and V by 8 bases; bases with no gene match: 10. The CDR3 consists of 13 residues. CDR3 sequence reads: CASAWDSSSGYTF. The CDR3 region has the DNA TGTGCCAGCGCATGGGACAGCTCCTCTGGCTACACCTTC.

This clonotype was counted at least ten times. V and J are TRBV7-3 and TRBJ2-1; 9 bases are shared with TRBD2. The germline CDR1 and CDR2 sequences are SGHTA and FQGTGA. V gave up 5 bases and J gave up 2 bases; unmatched junction bases: 10. This CDR3 is built from 17 residues. The CDR3 sequence: CASSPFHGTSTYNEQFF. CDR3 sequence (DNA): TGTGCCAGCAGCCCTTTCCACGGGACTAGCACCTACAATGAGCAGTTCTTC.

The chain combines TRBV6-5 with TRBJ1-2, with no clear D. The V and J ends lost 4 bases and 4 bases respectively, with 13 bases between them. There are 14 residues in the CDR3. Germline lookup yields CDR1 MNHEY and CDR2 SVGAGI. Here the CDR3 reads CASSFDRAGYGYTF. CDR3 coding DNA: TGTGCCAGCAGTTTTGATAGGGCTGGCTATGGCTACACCTTC.

In its sample, this clonotype was seen a few times. This rearrangement joins TRBV12-3 or TRBV12-4 to TRBJ2-5, with 11 bases fitting TRBD1. V was clipped by 4 bases and J by 4 bases; unmatched bases: 2. The CDR3 covers 14 residues. The CDR3 region has the DNA TGTGCCAGCAGTTGGGGACAGGGGGGAGAGACCCAGTACTTC. This sequence encodes CASSWGQGGETQYF.

This clonotype has at least ten counts. CDR3 in amino acids: CASSGLGYNEQFF. The CDR3 coding sequence is TGCGCCAGCAGCGGACTCGGATACAATGAGCAGTTCTTC. The chain has TRBV10-2 and TRBJ2-1, with D perhaps TRBD2 (5 bases). Germline CDR1 and CDR2: WSHSY and SAAADI. Trimming removed 6 bases from V and 4 bases from J, with 10 bases in between. This CDR3 is 13 amino acids long.

There are a few counts of this clonotype. The genes are TRBV2 and TRBJ2-3; D is unresolved. V was trimmed by 8 bases and J by 4 bases, leaving 4 bases between them. The CDR3 has 10 residues. Germline V CDR1 and CDR2: SNHLY, FYNNEI. CDR3 in DNA: TGTGCCAGCGGCCCAGATACGCAGTATTTT. This translates into CASGPDTQYF. The full variable domain, completed using reference TRBV2 and TRBJ2-3, is EPEVTQTPSHQVTQMGQEVILRCVPISNHLYFYWYRQILGQKVEFLVSFYNNEISEKSEIFDDQFSVERPDGSNFTLKIRSTKLEDSAMYFCASGPDTQYFGPGTRLTVL.

This clonotype was recorded many times. The rearrangement links TRBV6-5 to TRBJ2-7; TRBD2 matches 9 bases. From germline, CDR1 is MNHEY and CDR2 SVGAGI. V shed 5 bases and J 4 bases; nucleotides not matched to a gene: 9. The CDR3 extends over 15 amino acids. Here the CDR3 reads CASSPRRSGRYEQYF. In DNA, the CDR3 is TGTGCCAGCAGTCCCCGGCGAAGCGGGAGGTACGAGCAGTACTTC.

This clonotype was seen many times. The V call is TRBV5-1, the J call TRBJ2-5, with no clear D. This CDR3 region has 15 residues. CDR1 is SGHRS and CDR2 is YFSETQ in the germline V gene. V lost 1 base and J 5 bases, leaving 15 bases between the germline ends. Here the CDR3 reads CASSLQLHLSETQYF. Here the CDR3 DNA reads TGCGCCAGCAGCTTGCAACTACACCTCTCTGAGACCCAGTACTTC. The full variable domain, with the rest looked up from reference TRBV5-1 and TRBJ2-5, is KAGVTQTPRYLIKTRGQQVTLSCSPISGHRSVSWYQQTPGQGLQFLFEYFSETQRNKGNFPGRFSGRQFSNSRSEMNVSTLELGDSALYLCASSLQLHLSETQYFGPGTRLLVL.

The table lists this clonotype with many counts. Here the CDR3 reads CASSSAGEYNEQFF. The CDR3 DNA follows: TGTGCCAGCAGTTCCGCAGGGGAATACAATGAGCAGTTCTTC. The chain couples TRBV6-5 to TRBJ2-1, with a weak D call TRBD1 (6 bases). The germline gives CDR1 MNHEY, CDR2 SVGAGI. CDR3 size: 14 residues. V was pared by 4 bases and J by 4 bases, with 11 bases between.

In its sample, this clonotype was seen many times. The chain employs TRBV4-1 and TRBJ2-1; 8 bases are shared with TRBD2. The junction had 15 bases not matched to a gene; V was cut back by 1 base and J by 10 bases. Germline V gene data show CDR1 as MGHRA and CDR2 as YSYEKL. This CDR3 is built from 17 residues. CDR3 loop: CASSQGPGLVFPHEQFF. CDR3 sequence (DNA): TGCGCCAGCAGCCAAGGACCGGGACTAGTTTTTCCCCACGAGCAGTTCTTC.

This clonotype was counted ten times or more. The chain uses TRBV15 and TRBJ2-7; D is perhaps TRBD2 (5 bases). The length of the CDR3 is 14 residues. Germline V gene data show CDR1 as LNHNV and CDR2 as YYDKDF (reference sequence). V was pared by 1 base and J by 7 bases, with 14 bases between. The CDR3: CATSRAGNTGEQYF. DNA for the CDR3: TGTGCCACCAGCAGAGCCGGGAATACGGGGGAGCAGTACTTC.

This clonotype has only a few counts. This chain uses TRBV7-6 with TRBJ2-1; TRBD2 matches 13 bases. The junction had 7 bases not matched to a gene; V was cut back by 5 bases and J by 9 bases. The CDR3 sequence is 15 residues long. The germline V gene encodes CDR1 SGHVS and CDR2 FNYEAQ. The CDR3 sequence is CASSSRTSGSLEQFF. CDR3 in DNA: TGTGCCAGCAGCAGCCGGACTAGCGGGAGTCTTGAGCAGTTCTTC.

There are a few counts of this clonotype. The chain uses TRBV28 and TRBJ1-1, with 9 bases fitting TRBD1. This CDR3 is built from 13 residues. V lost 9 bases and J lost 5; bases outside the gene matches: 7. Germline V lookup: CDR1 MDHEN, CDR2 SYDVKM. This CDR3 reads CASLGQGLTEAFF. The CDR3, as DNA: TGTGCCAGTCTGGGACAGGGATTAACTGAAGCTTTCTTT.

This clonotype was detected a few times. The J gene is TRBJ2-7, the V gene TRBV18; D might be TRBD2 (7 bases). CDR3 size: 15 residues. Germline V gene lookup returns CDR1 KGHSH and CDR2 LQKENI. The V gene lost 3 bases and the J gene lost 1 base, with 13 bases spanning the gap. CDR3 sequence reads: CASSPRGGGSYEQYF. CDR3 bases: TGTGCCAGCTCACCCCGAGGGGGGGGTTCCTACGAGCAGTACTTC.

This clonotype was picked up many times. J is TRBJ2-1 and V is TRBV6-4; 7 bases fit TRBD2. This CDR3 region has 15 residues. V shed 8 bases, J shed 0 bases, and the junction held 7 bases outside the gene matches. Germline CDR1 MRHNA, CDR2 SNTAGT. The CDR3 region is CASSTSAHSYNEQFF. CDR3 nucleotides: TGTGCCAGCTCAACTAGCGCTCACTCCTACAATGAGCAGTTCTTC.

The gene calls are TRBV5-1 and TRBJ2-5, with D perhaps TRBD2 (6 bases). The V gene lost 6 bases and the J gene lost 1 base, with 16 bases spanning the gap. CDR1 is SGHRS and CDR2 is YFSETQ in the germline V gene. The CDR3 is made up of 15 amino acids. CDR3 in amino acids: CASNSGRRGQETQYF. The CDR3 bases are TGCGCCAGCAACTCCGGTAGGAGGGGCCAAGAGACCCAGTACTTC.

This clonotype was counted many times. The chain employs TRBV4-2 and TRBJ2-3; TRBD2 might be the D (6 bases). The CDR3 sequence is 15 residues long. CDR1 is LGHNA and CDR2 is YNFKEQ in the germline V gene. The V end lost 3 bases, the J end lost 0 bases, and 10 bases lay between the germline ends. The CDR3 sequence is CASSHGGASTDTQYF. The CDR3 DNA sequence: TGTGCCAGCAGCCACGGCGGGGCCAGCACAGATACGCAGTATTTT.